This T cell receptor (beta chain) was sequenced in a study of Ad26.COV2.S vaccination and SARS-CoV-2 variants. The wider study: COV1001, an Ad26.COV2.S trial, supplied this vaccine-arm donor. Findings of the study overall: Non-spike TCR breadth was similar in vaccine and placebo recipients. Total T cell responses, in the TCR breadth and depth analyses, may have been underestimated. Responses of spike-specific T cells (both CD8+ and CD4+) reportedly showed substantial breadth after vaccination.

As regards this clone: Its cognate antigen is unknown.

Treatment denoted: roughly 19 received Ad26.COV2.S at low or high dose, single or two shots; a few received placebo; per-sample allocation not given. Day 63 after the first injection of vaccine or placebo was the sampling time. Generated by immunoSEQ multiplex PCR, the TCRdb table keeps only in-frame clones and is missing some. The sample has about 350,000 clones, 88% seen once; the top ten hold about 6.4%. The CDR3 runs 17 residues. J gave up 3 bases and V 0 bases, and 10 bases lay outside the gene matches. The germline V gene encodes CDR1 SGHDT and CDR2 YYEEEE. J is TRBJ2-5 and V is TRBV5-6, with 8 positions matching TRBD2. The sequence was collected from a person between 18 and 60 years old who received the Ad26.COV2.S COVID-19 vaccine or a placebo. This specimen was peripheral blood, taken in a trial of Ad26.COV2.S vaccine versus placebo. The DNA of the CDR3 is TGTGCCAGCAGCTTGGAGGGGCGGGGGGCCGTTAAAGAGACCCAGTACTTC. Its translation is CASSLEGRGAVKETQYF.